The 14 T cell receptor beta chains reported below all come from one sample, sequenced in a study of pediatric ulcerative colitis. One to two pinch biopsies were taken from the rectum during colonoscopy. Produced via immunoSEQ multiplex PCR; TCRdb's table is partial and in-frame only. The data contain more than 15,000 clones, just under 75% of them seen just once; the ten biggest clones take up around 3.6%. Specimen: gut tissue. The receptors come from a girl aged 5-17 years with moderate ulcerative colitis.

As DNA, the CDR3 is TGTGCCAGCAGTCCCGGGGGGGCGGCAACCTACGAGCAGTACTTC. Its translation: CASSPGGAATYEQYF. The J gene is TRBJ2-7, the V gene TRBV6-5, with 8 bases that match TRBD2. J was trimmed by 2 bases and V by 5 bases; bases with no gene match: 8. The CDR3 loop spans 15 amino acids. Germline V gene data show CDR1 as MNHEY and CDR2 as SVGAGI.

The chain combines TRBV9 with TRBJ2-5; 10 positions agree with TRBD1. With 1 base clipped from V and 7 bases from J, the junction kept 7 bases outside the gene matches. Germline assignment: CDR1 SGDLS and CDR2 YYNGEE. CDR3 size: 15 residues. The CDR3 DNA follows: TGTGCCAGCAGCGTATATGGGACAGGGGCAGGGACCCAGTACTTC. Translating it yields CASSVYGTGAGTQYF.

The chain recombines TRBV27 with TRBJ2-1; D not certain. Between the trimmed V and J ends, which lost 4 bases and 9 bases, there was a span of 16 bases. This CDR3 has 14 residues. CDR1 and CDR2 (germline): MNHEY, SMNVEV (reference sequence). CDR3 sequence (DNA): TGTGCCAGCAGTTACAGTTCCACTCATTGTGAGCAGTTCTTC. Translating gives CASSYSSTHCEQFF.

This clone showed up just a few times. The V call is TRBV28, the J call TRBJ1-1, with TRBD1 identical over 9 bases. Germline V gene sequence: CDR1 MDHEN, CDR2 SYDVKM. Trimming took 10 bases from V and 7 from J; bases not matched to a gene: 10. This CDR3 contains 13 residues. The CDR3 DNA is TGTGCCATCAAAGACAGGGGGAGAGGTGAAGCTTTCTTT. It is translated as CAIKDRGRGEAFF. The whole variable domain, remainder taken from reference TRBV28 and TRBJ1-1, is DVKVTQSSRYLVKRTGEKVFLECVQDMDHENMFWYRQDPGLGLRLIYFSYDVKMKEKGDIPEGYSVSREKKERFSLILESASTNQTSMYLCAIKDRGRGEAFFGQGTRLTVV.

This sequence joins TRBV7-8 and TRBJ2-7; D call uncertain. The length of the CDR3 is 13 residues. V lost 1 base and J lost 6, with 10 bases in between. Germline lookup yields CDR1 SGHVS and CDR2 FQNEAQ. DNA for the CDR3: TGTGCCAGCAGCTTAGGCCCTTCTGGCGAGCAGTACTTC. Protein sequence: CASSLGPSGEQYF.

This chain connects TRBV6-1 to TRBJ2-5; D gene ambiguous. V was trimmed by 0 bases and J by 4 bases, leaving 9 bases between them. The V gene's germline CDR1 is MNHNS and CDR2 SASEGT. This CDR3 comprises 14 residues. This chain's CDR3 is CASSEAGGSETQYF. CDR3 nucleotides: TGTGCCAGCAGTGAAGCGGGCGGTTCAGAGACCCAGTACTTC.

The genes are TRBV5-1 and TRBJ1-2; D gene ambiguous. Deletions cut 1 base from V and 2 bases from J, with 9 bases between. Germline CDR1 and CDR2: SGHRS and YFSETQ. CDR3 length: 14 amino acids. The CDR3 protein is CASSLWSGNYGYTF. CDR3 sequence (DNA): TGCGCCAGCAGCTTGTGGTCGGGAAACTATGGCTACACCTTC.

This clone occurred a few times. The V and J genes are TRBV18 and TRBJ1-2; D is ambiguous. The CDR3 covers 14 residues. Per germline, CDR1 KGHSH and CDR2 LQKENI. Trimming pared 1 base from V and 1 base from J, leaving 7 bases between. CDR3 in amino acids: CASSPHPDNYGYTF. CDR3 nucleotide sequence: TGTGCCAGCTCACCACATCCAGATAACTATGGCTACACCTTC.

This chain uses TRBV13 with TRBJ2-5; 7 bases line up with TRBD1. The CDR3 consists of 14 residues. The ends lost 5 bases at V and 2 bases at J; junction bases unmatched: 5. Looked up from germline, CDR1 is PRHDT and CDR2 is FYEKMQ (reference sequence). The CDR3 sequence: CASSPRDSQETQYF. The DNA of the CDR3 is TGTGCCAGCAGCCCAAGGGACAGTCAAGAGACCCAGTACTTC.

By sample fraction, this clone is medium-sized. V gene TRBV5-4 combines with J gene TRBJ2-7; 10 bases are shared with TRBD2. V was pared by 0 bases and J by 2 bases, with 5 bases of the junction left unmatched. The CDR3 totals 16 residues. The germline V gene has CDR1 SGHNT and CDR2 YYREEE (reference sequence). CDR3 coding DNA: TGTGCCAGCAGCTTGGACCTAGCGGGAGACCCCTACGAGCAGTACTTC. It yields the protein CASSLDLAGDPYEQYF.

This clone is labeled as large. This sequence joins TRBV29-1 and TRBJ2-3, with 7 positions matching TRBD1. Germline loops: CDR1 SQVTM, CDR2 ANQGSEA. The CDR3 spans 15 residues. V dropped 4 bases and J dropped 2; count of bases not matched to a gene: 9. CDR3 bases: TGCAGCGTTGTCTACGCAGGGGGTTTCACAGATACGCAGTATTTT. Amino acid sequence: CSVVYAGGFTDTQYF.

CDR3 sequence (DNA): TGTGCCAGCAGCTTGGCGACAGGGGGTAATGAAAAACTGTTTTTT. Translated, it gives CASSLATGGNEKLFF. The V call is TRBV7-8, the J call TRBJ1-4; the match to TRBD1 covers 9 bases. Germline V gene data show CDR1 as SGHVS and CDR2 as FQNEAQ. Losses at the gene ends were 3 bases for V and 4 bases for J; bases not matched to a gene: 3. The CDR3 covers 15 residues. The whole variable domain, filled in from reference TRBV7-8 and TRBJ1-4, reads GAGVSQSPRYKVAKRGQDVALRCDPISGHVSLFWYQQALGQGPEFLTYFQNEAQLDKSGLPSDRFFAERPEGSVSTLKIQRTQQEDSAVYLCASSLATGGNEKLFFGSGTQLSVL.

The sample holds a few counts of this clone. The chain is built from TRBV4-2 and TRBJ2-5; 9 bases line up with TRBD2. The CDR3 runs to 15 residues. Germline CDR1 and CDR2: LGHNA and YNFKEQ. V dropped 1 base and J dropped 5; count of bases not matched to a gene: 5. CDR3 DNA: TGTGCCAGCAGCCAAGTAGCGGGAGTTGGGGAGACCCAGTACTTC. Its translation is CASSQVAGVGETQYF.

The chain has TRBV19 and TRBJ1-5; D possibly corresponds to TRBD1 (6 bases). Trimming removed 6 bases from V and 1 base from J, with 16 bases in between. The CDR3 sequence is 16 residues long. Germline CDR1 and CDR2: LNHDA and SQIVND (reference sequence). The CDR3 DNA sequence: TGTGCCAGTAGCCGGGAGCCGGGACACAGCAATCAGCCCCAGCATTTT. It is translated as CASSREPGHSNQPQHF.